A single sample is the source of the 10 T cell receptor beta chains below, sequenced in a study of blood T cell repertoires in COVID-19. The repertoire was sequenced with immunoSEQ multiplex PCR; TCRdb's copy has only in-frame clones and lacks some. The sample lists fewer than 350,000 clones; 70% to 90% were seen once. Sequenced input: peripheral blood. These receptors were taken from a woman between 45 and 60 years old who had recovered from COVID-19.

This clone has more than one count but fewer than ten. V is TRBV27 and J is TRBJ1-2; D is unresolved. The CDR3 runs 15 residues. The V gene's germline CDR1 is MNHEY and CDR2 SMNVEV (reference sequence). The V and J ends lost 4 bases and 4 bases respectively, with 16 bases between them. CDR3 amino acids: CASSSPRGSSYGYTF. CDR3 DNA: TGTGCCAGCAGTTCTCCCCGAGGGAGTAGCTATGGCTACACCTTC.

The chain couples TRBV5-6 to TRBJ2-7; 13 nucleotides agree with TRBD2. The CDR3 covers 19 residues. Trimming at V came to 4 bases and at J to 0 bases, leaving 13 bases not matched to a gene. Germline values: CDR1 SGHDT, CDR2 YYEEEE. DNA of the CDR3: TGTGCCAGCAGCCTAACTAGCGGGAGGGATTTAATGAGCTCCTACGAGCAGTACTTC. Protein: CASSLTSGRDLMSSYEQYF.

The chain employs TRBV19 and TRBJ1-5; perhaps TRBD1 as D (5 bases). CDR1 and CDR2 from the germline V gene are LNHDA and SQIVND (reference sequence). The CDR3 runs 15 residues. Trimming removed 9 bases from V and 3 bases from J, with 18 bases in between. The CDR3 region is CASHQGRLLNQPQHF. The CDR3 DNA reads as TGTGCCAGCCACCAGGGCCGATTACTCAATCAGCCCCAGCATTTT.

The chain recombines TRBV10-3 with TRBJ1-4; weak D call: TRBD1 (6 bases). Deletions cut 3 bases from V and 2 bases from J, with 7 bases between. Germline-derived CDR1 and CDR2 are ENHRY and SYGVKD. This CDR3 spans 14 amino acids. CDR3 nucleotides: TGTGCCATCAGTGACCAGGGGACTAATGAAAAACTGTTTTTT. The encoded protein is CAISDQGTNEKLFF.

For the CDR3, the DNA is TGTGCCATCAGTGAGTCCCGGGGGGAATCAGATACGCAGTATTTT. Translating gives CAISESRGESDTQYF. The chain employs TRBV10-3 and TRBJ2-3; TRBD2 matches 7 bases. The CDR3 is 15 residues long. The J segment lost 4 bases and the V segment lost 0 bases, leaving 4 bases of the junction unmatched. From germline, CDR1 is ENHRY and CDR2 SYGVKD.

This clone turned up a few times. The V and J genes are TRBV27 and TRBJ2-1, with TRBD2 matching over 9 bases. The CDR3 loop spans 14 amino acids. V lost 6 bases and J lost 5; bases outside the gene matches: 5. CDR1 and CDR2 (germline): MNHEY, SMNVEV (reference sequence). In nucleotides, the CDR3 is TGTGCCAGCAGGCTAGCGGGGTCGCACAATGAGCAGTTCTTC. Amino acid sequence: CASRLAGSHNEQFF.

The V and J genes are TRBV19 and TRBJ2-7; TRBD2 is a possible D gene (5 bases). Looked up from germline, CDR1 is LNHDA and CDR2 is SQIVND (reference sequence). This CDR3 spans 15 amino acids. V lost 3 bases, J lost 5 bases, and 17 bases lay in between. CDR3 in amino acids: CASSIRTEMRDEQYF. The DNA for the CDR3 is TGTGCCAGTAGTATTCGGACCGAGATGAGGGACGAGCAGTACTTC.

The chain joins TRBV7-2 to TRBJ2-5; 10 bases match TRBD2. The V gene end was trimmed by 0 bases and the J gene end by 5 bases; junction bases not matched to a gene: 12. The CDR3 is 18 residues long. Germline CDR1 is SGHTA and CDR2 is FQGNSA. CDR3 DNA sequence: TGTGCCAGCAGCTTAGCGTTAGCCGAGCGGGGGGGCACGGAGACCCAGTACTTC. Translation gives CASSLALAERGGTETQYF.

The chain combines TRBV3-1 (or the pseudogene TRBV3-2) with TRBJ1-4; 9 nucleotides agree with TRBD1. The junction had 8 bases not matched to a gene; V was cut back by 3 bases and J by 0 bases. The germline V gene encodes CDR1 LGHDT and CDR2 YNNKEL (reference sequence). CDR3 size: 18 residues. The CDR3 spells CASSQSETGGSTNEKLFF. The CDR3 DNA reads as TGTGCCAGCAGCCAGTCGGAGACAGGGGGTTCAACTAATGAAAAACTGTTTTTT.

This clone was seen a single time. The V call is TRBV10-3, the J call TRBJ2-7; 9 bases line up with TRBD1. This CDR3 is built from 14 residues. Trimming removed 5 bases from V and 4 bases from J; junction bases left unmatched: 6. Germline V CDR1 and CDR2: ENHRY, SYGVKD. The CDR3 region is CAISTGQGTYEQYF. In DNA, the CDR3 is TGTGCCATCAGTACCGGACAGGGGACGTACGAGCAGTACTTC.